Reported below is one TCR beta chain. Its antigen is unidentified. All patients experienced relapse after autologous stem cell transplantation, and brentuximab vedotin exposure was variable. The study recorded best responses of complete response, partial response or progressive disease. The sample is drawn from a study of PD-1 blockade in classical Hodgkin lymphoma. Sequencing was performed with immunoSEQ multiplex PCR; in TCRdb, only in-frame clones are kept and a portion is missing. Of about 43,000 clones in the sample, around 72% were seen once. Findings and caveats of the study: In CD4+ cells, TCR diversity went up significantly by C4D1, but in CD8+ cells it did not. TCR diversity at baseline was reported to be reduced in newly diagnosed patients relative to healthy donors. Whoever responded completely had baseline diversity much like that seen in newly diagnosed patients.

Sequencing was performed on peripheral blood mononuclear cells (PBMCs), taken before the second cycle of nivolumab. The receptor was derived from a human donor with classical Hodgkin lymphoma.

This CDR3 is CASKPGQNQPQHF. The DNA of the CDR3 is TGTGCCAGTAAGCCGGGACAGAATCAGCCCCAGCATTTT. The chain carries TRBV19 and TRBJ1-5; 7 nucleotides line up with TRBD1. The junction had 4 bases not matched to a gene; V was cut back by 7 bases and J by 4 bases. This CDR3 has 13 residues. Germline CDR1 LNHDA, CDR2 SQIVND (reference sequence).